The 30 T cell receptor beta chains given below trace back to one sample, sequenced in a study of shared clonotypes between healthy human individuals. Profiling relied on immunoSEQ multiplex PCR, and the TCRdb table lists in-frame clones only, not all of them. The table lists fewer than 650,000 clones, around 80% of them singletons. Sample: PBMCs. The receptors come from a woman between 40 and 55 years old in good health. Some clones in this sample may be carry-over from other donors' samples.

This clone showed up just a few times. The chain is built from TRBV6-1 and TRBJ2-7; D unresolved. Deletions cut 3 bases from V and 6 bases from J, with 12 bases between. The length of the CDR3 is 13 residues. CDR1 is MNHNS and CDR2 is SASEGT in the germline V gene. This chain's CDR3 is CASSDRTVGEQYF. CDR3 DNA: TGTGCCAGCAGTGATCGCACAGTCGGCGAGCAGTACTTC.

This CDR3 reads CATPPRNWETQYF. CDR3 bases: TGTGCCACCCCTCCCAGGAATTGGGAGACCCAGTACTTC. The chain combines TRBV27 with TRBJ2-5; D is undetermined. Germline V CDR1 and CDR2: MNHEY, SMNVEV (reference sequence). The V and J ends lost 10 bases and 5 bases respectively, with 17 bases between them. This CDR3 is built from 13 residues.

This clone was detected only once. The CDR3 spells CASSSNSPPYEQYF. Written as DNA, the CDR3 is TGTGCCAGCAGCTCGAACAGCCCACCCTACGAGCAGTACTTC. This chain joins TRBV7-2 and TRBJ2-7; D is unresolved. With 4 bases removed from V and 2 bases from J, the gap between germline ends came to 12 bases. Germline loops: CDR1 SGHTA, CDR2 FQGNSA. The CDR3 consists of 14 residues.

This chain's CDR3 is CAWSGLAGNTDTQYF. The CDR3 DNA reads TGTGCCTGGAGTGGACTAGCGGGGAACACAGATACGCAGTATTTT. This chain connects TRBV30 to TRBJ2-3; 11 bases fit TRBD2. J was trimmed by 2 bases and V by 1 base; bases with no gene match: 2. The CDR3 runs to 15 residues. The germline CDR1 and CDR2 sequences are GTSNPN and SVGIG (reference sequence).

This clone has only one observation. The CDR3 sequence: CASSLMRGSADTQYF. The DNA for the CDR3 is TGTGCCAGCAGCTTAATGCGCGGGAGCGCAGATACGCAGTATTTT. The chain recombines TRBV7-3 with TRBJ2-3; 7 nucleotides align to TRBD2. Germline CDR1 and CDR2: SGHTA and FQGTGA. The CDR3 is 15 amino acids. V was clipped by 1 base and J by 4 bases; unmatched bases: 5. Drawing the rest from reference TRBV7-3 and TRBJ2-3, the complete variable domain is GAGVSQTPSNKVTEKGKYVELRCDPISGHTALYWYRQSLGQGPEFLIYFQGTGAADDSGLPNDRFFAVRPEGSVSTLKIQRTERGDSAVYLCASSLMRGSADTQYFGPGTRLTVL.

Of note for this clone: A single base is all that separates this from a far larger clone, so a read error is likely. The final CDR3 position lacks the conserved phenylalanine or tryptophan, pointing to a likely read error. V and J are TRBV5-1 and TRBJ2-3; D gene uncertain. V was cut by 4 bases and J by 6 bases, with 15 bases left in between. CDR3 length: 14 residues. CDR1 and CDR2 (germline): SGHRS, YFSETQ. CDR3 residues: CASSAASVGDTQYL. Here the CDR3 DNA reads TGCGCCAGCAGCGCAGCTAGTGTCGGGGATACGCAGTATCTT.

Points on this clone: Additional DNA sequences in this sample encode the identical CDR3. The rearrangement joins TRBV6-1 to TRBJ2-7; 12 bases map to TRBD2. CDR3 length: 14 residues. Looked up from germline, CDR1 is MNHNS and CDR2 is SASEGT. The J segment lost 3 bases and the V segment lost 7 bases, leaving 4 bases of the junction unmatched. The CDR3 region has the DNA TGTGCCAGCACTAGACTAGCGGGAGTCTACGAGCAGTACTTC. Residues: CASTRLAGVYEQYF.

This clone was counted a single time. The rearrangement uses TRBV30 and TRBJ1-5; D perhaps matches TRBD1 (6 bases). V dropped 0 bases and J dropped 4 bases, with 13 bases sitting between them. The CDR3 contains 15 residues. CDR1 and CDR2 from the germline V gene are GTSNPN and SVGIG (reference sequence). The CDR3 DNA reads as TGTGCCTGGAGTGTACTCAGGACAGTGAATCAGCCCCAGCATTTT. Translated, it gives CAWSVLRTVNQPQHF. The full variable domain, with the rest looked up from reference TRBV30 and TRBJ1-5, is SQTIHQWPATLVQPVGSPLSLECTVEGTSNPNLYWYRQAAGRGLQLLFYSVGIGQISSEVPQNLSASRPQDRQFILSSKKLLLSDSGFYLCAWSVLRTVNQPQHFGDGTRLSIL.

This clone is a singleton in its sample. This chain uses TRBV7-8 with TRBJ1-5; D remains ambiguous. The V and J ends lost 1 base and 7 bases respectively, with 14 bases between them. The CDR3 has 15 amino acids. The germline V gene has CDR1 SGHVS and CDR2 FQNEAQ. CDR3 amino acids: CASSLDGIRAQPQHF. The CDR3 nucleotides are TGTGCCAGCAGCTTAGATGGGATCCGAGCCCAGCCCCAGCATTTT.

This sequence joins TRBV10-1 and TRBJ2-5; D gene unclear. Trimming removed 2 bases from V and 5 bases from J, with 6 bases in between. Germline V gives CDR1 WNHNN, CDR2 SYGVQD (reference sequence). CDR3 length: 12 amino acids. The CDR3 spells CASSESRETQYF. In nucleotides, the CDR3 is TGCGCCAGCAGTGAGAGTAGGGAGACCCAGTACTTC.

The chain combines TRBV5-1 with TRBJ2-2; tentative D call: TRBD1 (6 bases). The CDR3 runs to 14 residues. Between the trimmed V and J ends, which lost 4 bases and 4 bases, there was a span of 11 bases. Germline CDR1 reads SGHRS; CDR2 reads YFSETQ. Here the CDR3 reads CASSNDRSTGELFF. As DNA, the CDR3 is TGCGCCAGCAGCAACGACAGGAGCACCGGGGAGCTGTTTTTT.

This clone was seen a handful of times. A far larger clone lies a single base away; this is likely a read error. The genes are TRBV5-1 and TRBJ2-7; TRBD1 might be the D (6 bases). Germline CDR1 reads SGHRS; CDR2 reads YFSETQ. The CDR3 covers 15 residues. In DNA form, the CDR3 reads TGCGCCAACAGCTTGGGCCCAGGGGACATCTACGAGCAGTACTTC. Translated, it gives CANSLGPGDIYEQYF.

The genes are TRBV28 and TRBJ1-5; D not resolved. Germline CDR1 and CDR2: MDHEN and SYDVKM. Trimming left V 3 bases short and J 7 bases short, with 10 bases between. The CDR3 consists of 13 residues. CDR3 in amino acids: CASSFGSVQPQHF. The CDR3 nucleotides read TGTGCCAGCAGTTTCGGGTCCGTACAGCCCCAGCATTTT.

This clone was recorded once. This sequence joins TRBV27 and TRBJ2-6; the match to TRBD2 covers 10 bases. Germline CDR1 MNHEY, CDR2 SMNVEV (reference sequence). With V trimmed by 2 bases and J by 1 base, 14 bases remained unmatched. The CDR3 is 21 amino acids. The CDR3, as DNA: TGTGCCAGCAGTTTAGGGGCACTCGGGACTAGCGATATATCTGGGGCCAACGTCCTGACTTTC. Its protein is CASSLGALGTSDISGANVLTF.

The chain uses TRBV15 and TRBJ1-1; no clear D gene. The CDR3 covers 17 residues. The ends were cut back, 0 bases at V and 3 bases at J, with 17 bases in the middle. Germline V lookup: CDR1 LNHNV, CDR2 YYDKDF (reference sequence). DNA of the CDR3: TGTGCCACCAGCAGAGATTCCCCGATTCGTAGGGACACTGAAGCTTTCTTT. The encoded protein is CATSRDSPIRRDTEAFF.

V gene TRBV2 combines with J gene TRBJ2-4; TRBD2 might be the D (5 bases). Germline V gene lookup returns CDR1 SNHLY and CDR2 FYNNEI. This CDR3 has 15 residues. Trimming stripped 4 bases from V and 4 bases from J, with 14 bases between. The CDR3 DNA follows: TGTGCCAGCAGTGGTAGCGAACAGAGTAAAAACATTCAGTACTTC. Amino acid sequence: CASSGSEQSKNIQYF.

The CDR3: CASSSLGGAAVTEAFF. The DNA for the CDR3 is TGTGCCAGCAGCTCCCTCGGTGGGGCGGCGGTGACTGAAGCTTTCTTT. The chain couples TRBV7-9 to TRBJ1-1, with D possibly being TRBD1 (5 bases). CDR3 length: 16 residues. V was pared by 4 bases and J by 5 bases, with 20 bases between. Germline loops: CDR1 SEHNR, CDR2 FQNEAQ (reference sequence).

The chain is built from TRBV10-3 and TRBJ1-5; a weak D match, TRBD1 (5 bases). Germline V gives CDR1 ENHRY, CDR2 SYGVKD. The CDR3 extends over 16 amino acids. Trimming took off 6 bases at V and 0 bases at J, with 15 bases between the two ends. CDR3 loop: CAISAGTRYSNQPQHF. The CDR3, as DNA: TGTGCCATCAGCGCCGGGACCCGATATAGCAATCAGCCCCAGCATTTT.

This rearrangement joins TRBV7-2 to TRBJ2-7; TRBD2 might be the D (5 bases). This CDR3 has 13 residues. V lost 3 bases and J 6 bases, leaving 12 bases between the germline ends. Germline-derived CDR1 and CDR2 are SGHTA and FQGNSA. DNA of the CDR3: TGTGCCAGCAGCTTCTCGGGGTGGCGCGAGCAGTACTTC. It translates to CASSFSGWREQYF.

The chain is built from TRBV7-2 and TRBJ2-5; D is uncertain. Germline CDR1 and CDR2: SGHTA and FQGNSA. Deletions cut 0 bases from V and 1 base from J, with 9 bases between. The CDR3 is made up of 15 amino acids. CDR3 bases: TGTGCCAGCAGCTTAGCGCTGTCAGCCCAAGAGACCCAGTACTTC. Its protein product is CASSLALSAQETQYF.

CDR3 residues: CASSIVTGGSGYTF. The DNA of the CDR3 is TGTGCCAGTAGTATAGTCACAGGGGGATCTGGCTACACCTTC. This chain connects TRBV19 to TRBJ1-2; TRBD1 aligns across 8 bases. The CDR3 has 14 residues. Germline lookup yields CDR1 LNHDA and CDR2 SQIVND (reference sequence). Trimming at V came to 1 base and at J to 7 bases, leaving 5 bases not matched to a gene.

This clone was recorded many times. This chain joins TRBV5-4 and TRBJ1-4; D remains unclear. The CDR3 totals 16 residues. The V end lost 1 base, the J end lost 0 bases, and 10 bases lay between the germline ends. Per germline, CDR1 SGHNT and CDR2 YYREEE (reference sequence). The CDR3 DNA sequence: TGTGCCAGCAGCTTGTCTGTCTCCGCAACTAATGAAAAACTGTTTTTT. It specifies CASSLSVSATNEKLFF.

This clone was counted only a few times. CDR3 protein: CASSTMRLAPTKGYEQYF. CDR3 DNA sequence: TGCGCCAGCAGCACCATGAGACTAGCGCCAACGAAAGGCTACGAGCAGTACTTC. The chain joins TRBV5-1 to TRBJ2-7, with 8 bases matching TRBD2. With 4 bases clipped from V and 3 bases from J, the junction kept 18 bases outside the gene matches. CDR3 size: 18 residues. Per the germline V gene, CDR1 is SGHRS and CDR2 is YFSETQ.

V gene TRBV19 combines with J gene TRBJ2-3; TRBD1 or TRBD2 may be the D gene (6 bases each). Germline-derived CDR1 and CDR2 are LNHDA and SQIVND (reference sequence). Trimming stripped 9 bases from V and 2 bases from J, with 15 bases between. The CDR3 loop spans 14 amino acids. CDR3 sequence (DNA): TGTGCCAGCCGGGGGCCTTCGAACACAGATACGCAGTATTTT. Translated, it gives CASRGPSNTDTQYF. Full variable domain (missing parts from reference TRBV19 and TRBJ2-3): DGGITQSPKYLFRKEGQNVTLSCEQNLNHDAMYWYRQDPGQGLRLIYYSQIVNDFQKGDIAEGYSVSREKKESFPLTVTSAQKNPTAFYLCASRGPSNTDTQYFGPGTRLTVL.

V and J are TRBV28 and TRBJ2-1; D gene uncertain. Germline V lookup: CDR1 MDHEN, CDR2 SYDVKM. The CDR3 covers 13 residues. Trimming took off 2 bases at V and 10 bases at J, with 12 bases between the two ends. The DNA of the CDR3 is TGTGCCAGCAGTTTAGGACCTGGCCGCGAGCAGTTCTTC. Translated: CASSLGPGREQFF.

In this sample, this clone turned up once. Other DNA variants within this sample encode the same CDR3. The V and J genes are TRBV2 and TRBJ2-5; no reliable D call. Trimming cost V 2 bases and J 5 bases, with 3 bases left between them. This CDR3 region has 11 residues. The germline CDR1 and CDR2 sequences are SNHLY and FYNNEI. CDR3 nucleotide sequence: TGTGCCAGCAGTGAACGTGAGACCCAGTACTTC. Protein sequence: CASSERETQYF.

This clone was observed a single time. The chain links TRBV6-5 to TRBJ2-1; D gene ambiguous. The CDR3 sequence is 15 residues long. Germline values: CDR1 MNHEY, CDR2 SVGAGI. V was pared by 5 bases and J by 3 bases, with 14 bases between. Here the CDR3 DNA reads TGTGCCAGCAGTCCCGGTGATAGAGACTACAATGAGCAGTTCTTC. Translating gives CASSPGDRDYNEQFF.

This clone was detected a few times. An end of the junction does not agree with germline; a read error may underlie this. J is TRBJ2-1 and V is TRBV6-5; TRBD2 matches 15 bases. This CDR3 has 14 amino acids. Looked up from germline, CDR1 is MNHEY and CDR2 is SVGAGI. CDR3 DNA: TGTGCCAGCCAAGGACTAGCGGGAGGGCCTTCGCTCGTCTTC. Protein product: CASQGLAGGPSLVF.

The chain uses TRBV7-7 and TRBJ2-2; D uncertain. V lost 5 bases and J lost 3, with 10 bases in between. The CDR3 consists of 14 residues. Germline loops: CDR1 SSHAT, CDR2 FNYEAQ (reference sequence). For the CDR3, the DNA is TGTGCCAGCAGCCCTTTGGCGGACACCGGGGAGCTGTTTTTT. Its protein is CASSPLADTGELFF.

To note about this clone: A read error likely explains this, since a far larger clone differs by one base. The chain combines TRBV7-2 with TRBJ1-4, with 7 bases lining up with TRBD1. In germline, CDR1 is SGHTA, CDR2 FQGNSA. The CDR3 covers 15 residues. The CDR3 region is CASSRETGKEEKLVF. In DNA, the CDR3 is TGCGCCAGCAGCCGAGAGACAGGGAAGGAAGAAAAACTGGTTTTT.